Below, 17 T cell receptor beta chains from the same sample are listed, as sequenced in a study of cytomegalovirus exposure and HLA in healthy donors. PCR employed 60 Vbeta and 13 Jbeta primers. The assay was immunoSEQ multiplex PCR, and TCRdb's table has in-frame clones only and misses some. Among around 150,000 clones listed, about four fifths were seen once. Material: PBMCs. The receptors shown here come from a man aged 50 to 60 in good health and CMV-seropositive.

This chain links TRBV28 with TRBJ2-1; D is ambiguous. Looked up from germline, CDR1 is MDHEN and CDR2 is SYDVKM. Trimming took off 6 bases at V and 6 bases at J, with 9 bases between the two ends. CDR3 length: 12 residues. This CDR3 reads CASSYVGNEQFF. The CDR3 DNA reads as TGTGCCAGCAGCTACGTCGGCAATGAGCAGTTCTTC.

This clone was counted only a few times. V gene TRBV4-1 combines with J gene TRBJ2-7, with D possibly matching TRBD2 (7 bases). Per germline, CDR1 MGHRA and CDR2 YSYEKL. The CDR3 covers 14 residues. The V and J ends lost 3 bases and 4 bases respectively, with 13 bases between them. The CDR3 nucleotides are TGCGCCAGCAGCCAGGGCGGGGGCCAGTACGAGCAGTACTTC. Its protein product is CASSQGGGQYEQYF.

The chain uses TRBV5-1 and TRBJ2-7; TRBD2 matches 11 bases. With V trimmed by 0 bases and J by 0 bases, 8 bases remained unmatched. The CDR3 covers 18 residues. Germline CDR1 SGHRS, CDR2 YFSETQ. Here the CDR3 reads CASSLDPSGRPLSYEQYF. Here the CDR3 DNA reads TGCGCCAGCAGCTTGGACCCTAGCGGGAGGCCCCTCTCCTACGAGCAGTACTTC.

The CDR3 nucleotides are TGTGCCAGCAGCTCCTTATGGAGGGCCAGGAATGAGCAGTTCTTC. The encoded protein is CASSSLWRARNEQFF. This sequence joins TRBV28 and TRBJ2-1; tentative D call: TRBD2 (6 bases). From germline, CDR1 is MDHEN and CDR2 SYDVKM. The CDR3 loop spans 15 amino acids. The V end was cut by 6 bases, the J end by 7 bases, with 19 bases between. Variable domain in full (rest from reference TRBV28 and TRBJ2-1): DVKVTQSSRYLVKRTGEKVFLECVQDMDHENMFWYRQDPGLGLRLIYFSYDVKMKEKGDIPEGYSVSREKKERFSLILESASTNQTSMYLCASSSLWRARNEQFFGPGTRLTVL.

The chain links TRBV10-2 to TRBJ2-3; TRBD2 is a possible D gene (5 bases). The CDR3 has 14 amino acids. Germline V gene data show CDR1 as WSHSY and CDR2 as SAAADI. The V and J ends lost 4 bases and 2 bases respectively, with 10 bases between them. The CDR3 coding sequence is TGCGCCAGCAGTGTTGAGGGATTCACAGATACGCAGTATTTT. Translated, it gives CASSVEGFTDTQYF.

The chain has TRBV28 and TRBJ1-3; D possibly corresponds to TRBD1 (5 bases). Between the trimmed V and J ends, which lost 6 bases and 4 bases, there was a span of 22 bases. Per germline, CDR1 MDHEN and CDR2 SYDVKM. The CDR3 contains 17 residues. CDR3 in DNA: TGTGCCAGCAGCTTACCCGCCGGGGGGATCAGGGGAAACACCATATATTTT. This gives the protein CASSLPAGGIRGNTIYF. The full variable domain, in which reference TRBV28 and TRBJ1-3 provide the parts outside the CDR3, is DVKVTQSSRYLVKRTGEKVFLECVQDMDHENMFWYRQDPGLGLRLIYFSYDVKMKEKGDIPEGYSVSREKKERFSLILESASTNQTSMYLCASSLPAGGIRGNTIYFGEGSWLTVV.

This clone was seen a few times. The chain is built from TRBV5-6 and TRBJ2-3; no clear D. The CDR3 runs 16 residues. The V gene's germline CDR1 is SGHDT and CDR2 YYEEEE. With 2 bases removed from V and 7 bases from J, the gap between germline ends came to 20 bases. CDR3: CASSFLQAMRLNTQYF. CDR3 DNA: TGTGCCAGCAGCTTTTTGCAAGCCATGCGTTTAAATACGCAGTATTTT.

The chain uses TRBV9 and TRBJ2-7, with 8 bases that match TRBD2. The junction had 18 bases not matched to a gene; V was cut back by 4 bases and J by 12 bases. The CDR3 has 15 amino acids. Germline CDR1 and CDR2: SGDLS and YYNGEE. CDR3 in amino acids: CASSLHDSGTAGRYF. DNA of the CDR3: TGTGCCAGCAGCTTGCACGATAGCGGGACGGCTGGTCGGTACTTC.

The chain combines TRBV6-1 with TRBJ2-5; perhaps TRBD1 as D (5 bases). Trimming took 5 bases from V and 1 from J, leaving 11 bases between them. The CDR3 is made up of 14 amino acids. Germline V lookup: CDR1 MNHNS, CDR2 SASEGT. CDR3 DNA sequence: TGTGCCAGCAGTTCCACAGGCTTCCAAGAGACCCAGTACTTC. Translating it yields CASSSTGFQETQYF.

The V and J genes are TRBV5-1 and TRBJ2-2; 7 bases fit TRBD1. The CDR3 has 15 residues. The V gene's germline CDR1 is SGHRS and CDR2 YFSETQ. V was clipped by 5 bases and J by 3 bases; unmatched bases: 7. CDR3 region: CASSPPGGYTGELFF. The DNA for the CDR3 is TGCGCCAGCAGTCCCCCAGGGGGTTACACCGGGGAGCTGTTTTTT.

The CDR3 sequence is CASSYREIGDGTQYF. The CDR3 DNA follows: TGTGCCAGCAGTTATCGGGAGATTGGGGATGGGACCCAGTACTTC. The genes are TRBV6-5 and TRBJ2-5, with D perhaps matching TRBD2 (6 bases). Between the trimmed V and J ends, which lost 3 bases and 7 bases, there was a span of 18 bases. The CDR3 length is 15 residues. Germline values: CDR1 MNHEY, CDR2 SVGAGI.

The chain is built from TRBV5-1 and TRBJ2-3, with 7 bases that match TRBD1. From germline, CDR1 is SGHRS and CDR2 YFSETQ. The CDR3 contains 16 residues. Trimming cost V 4 bases and J 4 bases; bases outside gene matches: 12. The CDR3 DNA reads as TGCGCCAGCAGCCGGTCGACAGGGTTCCGACCAGATACGCAGTATTTT. This sequence encodes CASSRSTGFRPDTQYF.

This chain uses TRBV9 with TRBJ1-4, with D possibly TRBD1 on 6 matching bases. Trimming took off 0 bases at V and 6 bases at J, with 18 bases between the two ends. Germline CDR1 and CDR2: SGDLS and YYNGEE. There are 17 residues in the CDR3. The CDR3 DNA reads TGTGCCAGCAGCGTAGCTACGGTCGGGGGGGGCGATGAAAAACTGTTTTTT. This encodes CASSVATVGGGDEKLFF.

The chain recombines TRBV10-3 with TRBJ1-2, with 10 bases that match TRBD1. J lost 6 bases, V lost 4 bases, and 5 bases had no gene match. Germline CDR1 reads ENHRY; CDR2 reads SYGVKD. CDR3 length: 14 amino acids. The DNA of the CDR3 is TGTGCCATCAGTGTTGGACAGGGGGAGAATGGCTACACCTTC. Translating it yields CAISVGQGENGYTF.

The genes are TRBV27 and TRBJ2-7; D not resolved. There are 15 residues in the CDR3. The V gene lost 5 bases and the J gene lost 3 bases, with 17 bases spanning the gap. Germline CDR1 MNHEY, CDR2 SMNVEV (reference sequence). This chain's CDR3 is CASSTRGLSIYEQYF. CDR3 bases: TGTGCCAGCAGTACCCGAGGCCTTTCTATCTACGAGCAGTACTTC.

The V and J genes are TRBV28 and TRBJ1-6; 9 bases are shared with TRBD1. The germline gives CDR1 MDHEN, CDR2 SYDVKM. J gave up 14 bases and V 6 bases, and 11 bases lay outside the gene matches. The CDR3 contains 14 residues. CDR3: CASSSPGQGLSLHF. CDR3 DNA: TGTGCCAGCAGCTCTCCGGGACAGGGACTATCCCTCCACTTT.

The CDR3 reads CASRLAEYEQFF. The CDR3 DNA follows: TGTGCCAGCAGGCTAGCTGAATATGAGCAGTTCTTC. The V gene is TRBV11-2, the J gene TRBJ2-1; perhaps TRBD2 as D (5 bases). This CDR3 contains 12 residues. Per the germline V gene, CDR1 is SGHAT and CDR2 is FQNNGV. V lost 6 bases to trimming and J lost 8 bases, with 11 bases between them.